Listed here are 9 T cell receptor beta chains from one sample, sequenced in a study of technical replicates of blood from several donors. The data were produced by immunoSEQ multiplex PCR, yet TCRdb's version contains in-frame clones alone and is incomplete. The repertoire holds approximately 81,000 clones, with 70% to 90% as singletons. Sequencing was performed on PBMCs. The origin of the receptors is a human donor in good health. Some clones in this sample may be carry-over from other donors' samples.

V and J are TRBV6-1 and TRBJ1-2; TRBD1 agrees at 9 bases. The CDR3 runs to 14 residues. The germline CDR1 and CDR2 sequences are MNHNS and SASEGT. V lost 6 bases to trimming and J lost 7 bases; unmatched junction nucleotides: 9. The CDR3: CASRADRGKAGYTF. CDR3 bases: TGTGCCAGCAGGGCGGACAGGGGTAAGGCTGGCTACACCTTC.

This clone has only a few counts. The genes are TRBV7-6 and TRBJ2-1; D perhaps matches TRBD2 (6 bases). Germline loops: CDR1 SGHVS, CDR2 FNYEAQ. There are 15 residues in the CDR3. The V and J ends lost 1 base and 4 bases respectively, with 11 bases between them. The CDR3, as DNA: TGTGCCAGCAGCTTAGTAGGACTACCATACAATGAGCAGTTCTTC. This translates into CASSLVGLPYNEQFF. The whole variable domain, filled in from reference TRBV7-6 and TRBJ2-1, reads GAGVSQSPRYKVTKRGQDVALRCDPISGHVSLYWYRQALGQGPEFLTYFNYEAQQDKSGLPNDRFSAERPEGSISTLTIQRTEQRDSAMYRCASSLVGLPYNEQFFGPGTRLTVL.

The chain is built from TRBV11-2 and TRBJ2-1; D remains unclear. The germline V gene encodes CDR1 SGHAT and CDR2 FQNNGV. The CDR3 is 14 residues long. V shed 5 bases and J shed 2 bases, with 10 bases lying between them. The CDR3 DNA is TGTGCCAGCAGCCTCTCTACCCCCTACAATGAGCAGTTCTTC. Residues: CASSLSTPYNEQFF.

The rearrangement joins TRBV7-8 to TRBJ1-2; 9 bases agree with TRBD1. The germline V gene encodes CDR1 SGHVS and CDR2 FQNEAQ. The CDR3 runs 18 residues. V shed 6 bases, J shed 4 bases, and the junction held 18 bases outside the gene matches. CDR3 DNA: TGTGCCAGCAGATCGGACGTCCTGCGACAGGGGGTGACCTATGGCTACACCTTC. Translated, it gives CASRSDVLRQGVTYGYTF.

The gene calls are TRBV2 and TRBJ2-2; 7 bases match TRBD1. The CDR3 is made up of 15 amino acids. V dropped 5 bases and J dropped 4; count of bases not matched to a gene: 7. The germline V gene has CDR1 SNHLY and CDR2 FYNNEI. CDR3 region: CASSNGRQGTGELFF. The CDR3 DNA reads TGTGCCAGCAGTAATGGGAGACAGGGCACCGGGGAGCTGTTTTTT.

The genes are TRBV18 and TRBJ2-5; 12 positions agree with TRBD2. V trimming: 3 bases; J trimming: 4 bases; junction bases outside the gene matches: 9. CDR1 KGHSH and CDR2 LQKENI come from the germline V gene. The CDR3 is 17 residues long. DNA of the CDR3: TGTGCCAGCTCACCCTGGACTAGCGGGGCCTCCGGAGAGACCCAGTACTTC. Protein: CASSPWTSGASGETQYF.

This chain connects TRBV6-5 to TRBJ1-2; TRBD1 is a possible D gene (6 bases). Trimming pared 7 bases from V and 9 bases from J, leaving 18 bases between. The CDR3 sequence is 13 residues long. Germline V lookup: CDR1 MNHEY, CDR2 SVGAGI. The DNA for the CDR3 is TGTGCCAGCACCCCTGGGGGGGCCGGGAGCTACACCTTC. As protein: CASTPGGAGSYTF.

The V and J genes are TRBV7-7 and TRBJ2-1; D ambiguous. Trimming pared 3 bases from V and 12 bases from J, leaving 9 bases between. From germline, CDR1 is SSHAT and CDR2 FNYEAQ (reference sequence). The CDR3 is made up of 11 amino acids. In DNA form, the CDR3 reads TGTGCCAGCAGCTTGGAGACCCGGCAGTTCTTC. Amino acids: CASSLETRQFF.

This chain connects TRBV5-6 to TRBJ1-2; D not certain. Germline assignment: CDR1 SGHDT and CDR2 YYEEEE. The CDR3 has 16 residues. Deletions cut 5 bases from V and 2 bases from J, with 19 bases between. CDR3 protein: CASRLALEVTNYGYTF. In nucleotides, the CDR3 is TGTGCCAGCAGGCTGGCATTGGAGGTAACGAACTATGGCTACACCTTC.